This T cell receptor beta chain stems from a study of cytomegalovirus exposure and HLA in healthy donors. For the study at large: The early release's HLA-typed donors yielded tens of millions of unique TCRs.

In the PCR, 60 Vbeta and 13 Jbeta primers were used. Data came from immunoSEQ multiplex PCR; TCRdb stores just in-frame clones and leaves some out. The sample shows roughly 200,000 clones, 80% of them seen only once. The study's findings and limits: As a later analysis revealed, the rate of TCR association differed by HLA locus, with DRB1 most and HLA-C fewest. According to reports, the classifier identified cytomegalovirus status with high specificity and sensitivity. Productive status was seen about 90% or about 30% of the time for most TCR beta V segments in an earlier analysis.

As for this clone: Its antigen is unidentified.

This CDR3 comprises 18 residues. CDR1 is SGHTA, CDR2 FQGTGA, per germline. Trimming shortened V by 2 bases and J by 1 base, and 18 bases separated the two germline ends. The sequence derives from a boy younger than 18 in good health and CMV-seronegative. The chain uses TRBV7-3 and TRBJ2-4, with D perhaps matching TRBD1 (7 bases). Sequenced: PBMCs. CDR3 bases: TGTGCCAGCAGCTTACCCCACTTCAGGGGGGCGGCCAAAAACATTCAGTACTTC. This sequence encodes CASSLPHFRGAAKNIQYF.